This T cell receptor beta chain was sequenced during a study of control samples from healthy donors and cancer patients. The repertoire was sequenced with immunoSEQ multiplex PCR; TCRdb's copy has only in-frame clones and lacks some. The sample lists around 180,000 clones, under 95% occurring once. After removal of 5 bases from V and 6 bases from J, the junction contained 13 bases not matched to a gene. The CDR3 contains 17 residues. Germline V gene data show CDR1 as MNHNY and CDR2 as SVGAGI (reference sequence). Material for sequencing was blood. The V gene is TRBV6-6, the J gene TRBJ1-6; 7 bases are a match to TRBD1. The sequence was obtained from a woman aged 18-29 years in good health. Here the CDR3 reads CASSRGQSYDFNSPLHF. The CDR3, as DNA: TGTGCCAGCAGTCGGGGACAGTCGTACGACTTTAATTCACCCCTCCACTTT.